This entry lists 10 T cell receptor beta chains sequenced from one sample in a study of T cell repertoires in cytomegalovirus infection. MiXCR, run by TCRdb on the reads, gives a single entry per CDR3 protein. The table shows more than 95,000 distinct CDR3 sequences, with 25% to 35% occurring only once. Antigens of these TCRs are unknown. The material sequenced was CD8+ T cells from cultured PBMCs, taken from culture after CMV antigen stimulation. Receptors were obtained from a human donor in good health (CMV status not recorded). Some clones in this sample may be carry-over from other donors' samples.

The chain joins TRBV20-1 to TRBJ2-5; 8 positions agree with TRBD2. V lost 2 bases to trimming and J lost 1 base; unmatched junction nucleotides: 9. Germline lookup yields CDR1 DFQATT and CDR2 SNEGSKA (reference sequence). This CDR3 comprises 16 residues. The CDR3 coding sequence is TGCAGTGCTAGACCTACCGGGGGGGGGCTCCAAGAGACCCAGTACTTC. It translates to CSARPTGGGLQETQYF.

This chain joins TRBV7-2 and TRBJ2-3; D is possibly TRBD1 (6 bases). CDR3 length: 17 amino acids. The V and J ends lost 3 bases and 2 bases respectively, with 18 bases between them. CDR1 and CDR2 (germline): SGHTA, FQGNSA. CDR3 coding DNA: TGTGCCAGCAGCTTTGGTATCTGGGGGCCCGACACAGATACGCAGTATTTT. This translates into CASSFGIWGPDTDTQYF. Drawing the rest from reference TRBV7-2 and TRBJ2-3, the complete variable domain is GAGVSQSPSNKVTEKGKDVELRCDPISGHTALYWYRQSLGQGLEFLIYFQGNSAPDKSGLPSDRFSAERTGGSVSTLTIQRTQQEDSAVYLCASSFGIWGPDTDTQYFGPGTRLTVL.

This clonotype showed up many times. The J gene is TRBJ1-2, the V gene TRBV7-2; 8 bases agree with TRBD1. The V gene's germline CDR1 is SGHTA and CDR2 FQGNSA. J lost 2 bases, V lost 4 bases, and 3 bases had no gene match. This CDR3 spans 14 amino acids. The CDR3 loop reads CASSWDRRNYGYTF. CDR3 nucleotide sequence: TGTGCCAGCAGCTGGGACAGGCGAAACTATGGCTACACCTTC. The whole variable domain, filled in from reference TRBV7-2 and TRBJ1-2, reads GAGVSQSPSNKVTEKGKDVELRCDPISGHTALYWYRQSLGQGLEFLIYFQGNSAPDKSGLPSDRFSAERTGGSVSTLTIQRTQQEDSAVYLCASSWDRRNYGYTFGSGTRLTVV.

The rearrangement uses TRBV24-1 and TRBJ2-1, with a tentative D call TRBD2 (6 bases). In germline, CDR1 is KGHDR, CDR2 SFDVKD. CDR3 length: 15 amino acids. Trimming stripped 4 bases from V and 7 bases from J, with 16 bases between. The CDR3 loop is CATSDHRDSLNEQFF. For the CDR3, the DNA is TGTGCCACCAGTGACCACCGGGACTCCTTGAATGAGCAGTTCTTC.

The chain employs TRBV6-4 and TRBJ2-1; 8 bases match TRBD1. J lost 7 bases, V lost 5 bases, and 10 bases had no gene match. CDR3 length: 15 residues. From germline, CDR1 is MRHNA and CDR2 SNTAGT. CDR3 loop: CASSPQGAASNEQFF. CDR3 in DNA: TGTGCCAGCAGTCCCCAGGGGGCGGCCTCAAATGAGCAGTTCTTC.

The V call is TRBV4-1, the J call TRBJ2-1; TRBD2 might be the D (6 bases). V dropped 0 bases and J dropped 6 bases, with 15 bases sitting between them. Germline V lookup: CDR1 MGHRA, CDR2 YSYEKL. The CDR3 is made up of 16 amino acids. The CDR3 region is CASSQESLAQLNEQFF. The CDR3 DNA reads as TGCGCCAGCAGCCAAGAGTCACTAGCCCAACTCAATGAGCAGTTCTTC.

This clonotype was detected a few times. V usage is TRBV20-1 and J usage is TRBJ2-5, with TRBD2 matching over 7 bases. The ends lost 5 bases at V and 2 bases at J; junction bases unmatched: 14. Germline CDR1 and CDR2: DFQATT and SNEGSKA (reference sequence). CDR3 length: 16 residues. The DNA of the CDR3 is TGCAGTGCTTGGGGGAGGGGAATGAAAGGGCAAGAGACCCAGTACTTC. It specifies CSAWGRGMKGQETQYF.

The chain is built from TRBV28 and TRBJ2-5, with 12 positions matching TRBD2. V was pared by 1 base and J by 5 bases, with 8 bases of the junction left unmatched. The CDR3 spans 17 residues. CDR1 MDHEN and CDR2 SYDVKM come from the germline V gene. The CDR3 reads CASSLYASGGAAETQYF. DNA of the CDR3: TGTGCCAGCAGTTTATACGCTAGCGGGGGGGCCGCGGAGACCCAGTACTTC.

The J gene is TRBJ1-1, the V gene TRBV19; D call uncertain. Looked up from germline, CDR1 is LNHDA and CDR2 is SQIVND (reference sequence). Trimming stripped 2 bases from V and 5 bases from J, with 9 bases between. This CDR3 region has 13 residues. The CDR3 loop reads CASSIFVGTEAFF. In DNA, the CDR3 is TGTGCCAGTAGTATATTCGTGGGGACTGAAGCTTTCTTT.

V usage is TRBV7-3 and J usage is TRBJ2-2; tentatively, D is TRBD1 (5 bases). This CDR3 contains 15 residues. Germline CDR1 reads SGHTA; CDR2 reads FQGTGA. Trimming removed 5 bases at V and 4 bases at J, with 14 bases between. CDR3 DNA sequence: TGTGCCAGCAGCCAGCCAGGGAAGGGCACCGGGGAGCTGTTTTTT. Translation: CASSQPGKGTGELFF.